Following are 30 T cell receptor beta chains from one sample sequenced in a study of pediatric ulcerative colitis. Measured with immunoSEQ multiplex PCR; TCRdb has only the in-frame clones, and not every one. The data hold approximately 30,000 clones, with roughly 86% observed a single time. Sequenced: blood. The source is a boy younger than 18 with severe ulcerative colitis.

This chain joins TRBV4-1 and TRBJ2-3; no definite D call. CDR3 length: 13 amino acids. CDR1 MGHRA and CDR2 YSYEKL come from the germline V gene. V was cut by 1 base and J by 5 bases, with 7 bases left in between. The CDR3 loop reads CASSQALGDTQYF. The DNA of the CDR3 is TGCGCCAGCAGCCAAGCTCTAGGAGATACGCAGTATTTT.

CDR3 protein: CASSQVAEYNEQFF. CDR3 nucleotide sequence: TGTGCCAGCAGCCAAGTGGCAGAGTACAATGAGCAGTTCTTC. The chain combines TRBV14 with TRBJ2-1; D is ambiguous. The V end was cut by 1 base, the J end by 4 bases, with 8 bases between. This CDR3 contains 14 residues. Germline lookup yields CDR1 SGHDN and CDR2 FVKESK.

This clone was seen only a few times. The CDR3 is CAWSKGGSNQPQHF. The CDR3 DNA reads as TGTGCCTGGAGTAAAGGAGGGAGCAATCAGCCCCAGCATTTT. The chain uses TRBV30 and TRBJ1-5; D unclear. This CDR3 comprises 14 residues. Deletions cut 2 bases from V and 1 base from J, with 9 bases between. Germline-derived CDR1 and CDR2 are GTSNPN and SVGIG (reference sequence).

The CDR3 reads CASSFDRVGYTF. CDR3 sequence (DNA): TGTGCCAGCAGTTTCGACAGGGTTGGCTACACCTTC. The chain couples TRBV5-4 to TRBJ1-2, with 7 bases matching TRBD1. Germline loops: CDR1 SGHNT, CDR2 YYREEE (reference sequence). V shed 5 bases, J shed 7 bases, and the junction held 5 bases outside the gene matches. The CDR3 has 12 residues. The entire variable domain, with the rest obtained from reference TRBV5-4 and TRBJ1-2, is as follows: ETGVTQSPTHLIKTRGQQVTLRCSSQSGHNTVSWYQQALGQGPQFIFQYYREEENGRGNFPPRFSGLQFPNYSSELNVNALELDDSALYLCASSFDRVGYTFGSGTRLTVV.

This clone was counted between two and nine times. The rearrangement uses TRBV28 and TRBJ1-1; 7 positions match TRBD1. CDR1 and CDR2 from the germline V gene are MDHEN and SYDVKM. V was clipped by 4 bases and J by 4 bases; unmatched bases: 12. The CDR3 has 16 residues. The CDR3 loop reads CASSSPKTGSTTEAFF. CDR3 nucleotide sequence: TGTGCCAGCAGTTCCCCAAAGACAGGGAGTACCACTGAAGCTTTCTTT.

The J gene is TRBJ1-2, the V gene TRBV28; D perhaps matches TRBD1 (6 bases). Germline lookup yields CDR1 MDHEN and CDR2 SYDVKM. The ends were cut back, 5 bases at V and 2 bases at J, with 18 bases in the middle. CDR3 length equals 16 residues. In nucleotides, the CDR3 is TGTGCCAGCAGTCCCGCTCACAGGGTGTCAAACTATGGCTACACCTTC. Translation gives CASSPAHRVSNYGYTF.

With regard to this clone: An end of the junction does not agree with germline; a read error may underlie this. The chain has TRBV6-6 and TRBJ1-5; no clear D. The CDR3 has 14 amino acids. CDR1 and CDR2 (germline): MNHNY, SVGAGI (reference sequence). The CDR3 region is CVSSYGRTDQPQHF. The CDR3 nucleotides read TGTGTCAGCAGTTACGGGCGAACCGATCAGCCCCAGCATTTT.

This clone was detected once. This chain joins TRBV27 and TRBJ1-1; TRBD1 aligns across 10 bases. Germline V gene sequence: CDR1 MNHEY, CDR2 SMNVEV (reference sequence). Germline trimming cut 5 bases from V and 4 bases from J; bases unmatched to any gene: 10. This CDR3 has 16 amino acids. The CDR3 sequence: CASSRGTGVVGTEAFF. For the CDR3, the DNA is TGTGCCAGCAGTCGGGGGACAGGGGTAGTAGGCACTGAAGCTTTCTTT.

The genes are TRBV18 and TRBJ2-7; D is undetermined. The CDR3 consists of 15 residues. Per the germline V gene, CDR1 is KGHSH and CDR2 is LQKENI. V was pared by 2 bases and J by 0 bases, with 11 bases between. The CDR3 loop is CASSPNRQSSYEQYF. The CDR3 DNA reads TGTGCCAGCTCACCAAACCGCCAGAGCTCCTACGAGCAGTACTTC.

This CDR3 is CASSLGRGGGQETQYF. As DNA, the CDR3 is TGTGCCAGCAGCTTAGGGAGAGGCGGGGGGCAAGAGACCCAGTACTTC. This chain joins TRBV7-6 and TRBJ2-5; TRBD2 matches at 8 bases. Trimming took 1 base from V and 2 from J; bases not matched to a gene: 6. The CDR3 is 16 amino acids. Germline CDR1 SGHVS, CDR2 FNYEAQ. The full variable domain, its missing parts supplied by reference TRBV7-6 and TRBJ2-5, is GAGVSQSPRYKVTKRGQDVALRCDPISGHVSLYWYRQALGQGPEFLTYFNYEAQQDKSGLPNDRFSAERPEGSISTLTIQRTEQRDSAMYRCASSLGRGGGQETQYFGPGTRLLVL.

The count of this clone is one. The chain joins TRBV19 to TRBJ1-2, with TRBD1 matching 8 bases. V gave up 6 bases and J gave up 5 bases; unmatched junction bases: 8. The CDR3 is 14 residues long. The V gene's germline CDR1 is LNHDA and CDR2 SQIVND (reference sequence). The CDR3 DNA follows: TGTGCCAGTAGCTGGACAGGGTCTGGGTATGGCTACACCTTC. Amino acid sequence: CASSWTGSGYGYTF.

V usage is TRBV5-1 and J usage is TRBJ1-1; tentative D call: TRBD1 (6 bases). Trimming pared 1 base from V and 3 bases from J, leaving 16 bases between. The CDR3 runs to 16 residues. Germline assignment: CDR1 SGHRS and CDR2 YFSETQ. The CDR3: CASSLTGFLGDTEAFF. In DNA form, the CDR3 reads TGCGCCAGCAGCTTGACAGGGTTCCTAGGAGACACTGAAGCTTTCTTT.

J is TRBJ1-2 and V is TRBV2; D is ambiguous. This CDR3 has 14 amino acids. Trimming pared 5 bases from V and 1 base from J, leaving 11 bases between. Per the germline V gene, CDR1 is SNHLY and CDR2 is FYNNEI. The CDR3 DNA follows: TGTGCCAGCAGTTCCGGGGAGATTAACTATGGCTACACCTTC. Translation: CASSSGEINYGYTF.

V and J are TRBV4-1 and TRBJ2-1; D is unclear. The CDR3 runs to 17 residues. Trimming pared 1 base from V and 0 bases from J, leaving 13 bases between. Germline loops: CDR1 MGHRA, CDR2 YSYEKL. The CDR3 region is CASSQVLDWSSYNEQFF. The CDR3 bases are TGCGCCAGCAGCCAAGTCCTCGACTGGAGCTCCTACAATGAGCAGTTCTTC.

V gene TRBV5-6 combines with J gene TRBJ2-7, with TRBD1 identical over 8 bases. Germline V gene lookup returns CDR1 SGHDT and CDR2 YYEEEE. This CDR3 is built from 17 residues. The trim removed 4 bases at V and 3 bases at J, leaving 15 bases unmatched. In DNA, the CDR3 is TGTGCCAGCAGCCCCGGCAGGGGGCGAACGTCCTTCTACGAGCAGTACTTC. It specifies CASSPGRGRTSFYEQYF.

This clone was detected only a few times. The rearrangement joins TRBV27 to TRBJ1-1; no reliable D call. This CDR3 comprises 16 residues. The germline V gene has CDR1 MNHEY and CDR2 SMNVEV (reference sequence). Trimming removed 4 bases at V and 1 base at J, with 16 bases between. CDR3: CASSSHHSQRNTEAFF. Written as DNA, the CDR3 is TGTGCCAGCAGTTCTCACCACTCTCAGAGGAACACTGAAGCTTTCTTT.

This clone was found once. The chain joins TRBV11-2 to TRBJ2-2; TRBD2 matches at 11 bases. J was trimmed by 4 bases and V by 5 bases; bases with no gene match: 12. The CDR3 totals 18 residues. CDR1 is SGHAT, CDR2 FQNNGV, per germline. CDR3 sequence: CASSPPPLAGGGTGELFF. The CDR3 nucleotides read TGTGCCAGCAGCCCCCCCCCGCTAGCGGGGGGAGGCACCGGGGAGCTGTTTTTT. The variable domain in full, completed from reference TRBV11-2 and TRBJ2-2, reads EAGVAQSPRYKIIEKRQSVAFWCNPISGHATLYWYQQILGQGPKLLIQFQNNGVVDDSQLPKDRFSAERLKGVDSTLKIQPAKLEDSAVYLCASSPPPLAGGGTGELFFGEGSRLTVL.

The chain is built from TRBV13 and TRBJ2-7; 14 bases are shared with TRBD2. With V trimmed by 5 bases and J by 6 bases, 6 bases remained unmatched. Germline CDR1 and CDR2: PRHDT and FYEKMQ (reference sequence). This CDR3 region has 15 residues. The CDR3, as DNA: TGTGCCAGCAGCCCCGGACTAGCGGGGGGCGGCGAGCAGTACTTC. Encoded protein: CASSPGLAGGGEQYF. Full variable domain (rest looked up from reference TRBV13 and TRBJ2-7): AAGVIQSPRHLIKEKRETATLKCYPIPRHDTVYWYQQGPGQDPQFLISFYEKMQSDKGSIPDRFSAQQFSDYHSELNMSSLELGDSALYFCASSPGLAGGGEQYFGPGTRLTVT.

CDR3 sequence reads: CASSLVDREENTIYF. Here the CDR3 DNA reads TGTGCCAGCAGCTTGGTAGACAGGGAGGAAAACACCATATATTTT. The rearrangement links TRBV5-6 to TRBJ1-3, with 7 nucleotides matching TRBD1. Looked up from germline, CDR1 is SGHDT and CDR2 is YYEEEE. This CDR3 is 15 amino acids long. The junction had 6 bases not matched to a gene; V was cut back by 0 bases and J by 6 bases.

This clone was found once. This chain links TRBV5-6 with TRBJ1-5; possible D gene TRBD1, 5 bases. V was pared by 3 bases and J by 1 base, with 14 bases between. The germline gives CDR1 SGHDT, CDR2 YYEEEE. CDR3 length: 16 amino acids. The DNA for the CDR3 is TGTGCCAGCAGCTCCCGGGACCGAAAAAGCAATCAGCCCCAGCATTTT. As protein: CASSSRDRKSNQPQHF.

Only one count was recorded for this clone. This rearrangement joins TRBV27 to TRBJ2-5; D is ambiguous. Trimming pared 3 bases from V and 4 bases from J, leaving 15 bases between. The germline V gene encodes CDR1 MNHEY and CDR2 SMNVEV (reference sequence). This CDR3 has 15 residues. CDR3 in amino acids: CASSFQRSNLETQYF. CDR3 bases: TGTGCCAGCAGTTTCCAGCGTTCAAATTTAGAGACCCAGTACTTC.

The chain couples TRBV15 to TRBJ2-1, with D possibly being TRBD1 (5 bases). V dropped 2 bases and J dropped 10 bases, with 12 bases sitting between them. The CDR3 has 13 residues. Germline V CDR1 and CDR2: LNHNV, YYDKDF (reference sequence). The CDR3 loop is CATSRSRVAEQFF. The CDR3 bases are TGTGCCACCAGCAGATCCAGGGTGGCCGAGCAGTTCTTC.

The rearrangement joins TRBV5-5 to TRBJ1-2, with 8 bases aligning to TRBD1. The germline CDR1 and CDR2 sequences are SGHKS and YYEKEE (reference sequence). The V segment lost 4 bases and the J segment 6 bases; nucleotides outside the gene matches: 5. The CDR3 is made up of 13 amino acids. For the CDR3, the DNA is TGTGCCAGCAGCGGCGGACAGGGTAATGGCTACACCTTC. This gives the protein CASSGGQGNGYTF. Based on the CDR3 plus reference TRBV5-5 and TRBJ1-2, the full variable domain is DAGVTQSPTHLIKTRGQQVTLRCSPISGHKSVSWYQQVLGQGPQFIFQYYEKEERGRGNFPDRFSARQFPNYSSELNVNALLLGDSALYLCASSGGQGNGYTFGSGTRLTVV.

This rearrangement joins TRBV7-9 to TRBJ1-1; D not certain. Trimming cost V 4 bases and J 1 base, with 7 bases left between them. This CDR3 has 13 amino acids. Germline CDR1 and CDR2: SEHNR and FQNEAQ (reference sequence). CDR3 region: CASSSGSNTEAFF. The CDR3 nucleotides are TGTGCCAGCAGCTCCGGATCGAACACTGAAGCTTTCTTT. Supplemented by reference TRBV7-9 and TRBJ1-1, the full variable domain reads DTGVSQNPRHKITKRGQNVTFRCDPISEHNRLYWYRQTLGQGPEFLTYFQNEAQLEKSRLLSDRFSAERPKGSFSTLEIQRTEQGDSAMYLCASSSGSNTEAFFGQGTRLTVV.

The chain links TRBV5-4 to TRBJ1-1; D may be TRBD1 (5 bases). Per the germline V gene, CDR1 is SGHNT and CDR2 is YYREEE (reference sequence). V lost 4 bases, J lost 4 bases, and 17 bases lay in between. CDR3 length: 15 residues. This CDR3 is CASSPGPNWGTEAFF. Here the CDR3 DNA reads TGTGCCAGCAGCCCGGGACCGAACTGGGGCACTGAAGCTTTCTTT.

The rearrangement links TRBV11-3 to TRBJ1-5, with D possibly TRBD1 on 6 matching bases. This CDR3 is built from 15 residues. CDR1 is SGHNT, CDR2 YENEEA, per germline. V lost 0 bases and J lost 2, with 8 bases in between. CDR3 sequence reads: CASSLEEGGNQPQHF. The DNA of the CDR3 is TGTGCCAGCAGCTTAGAGGAGGGGGGCAATCAGCCCCAGCATTTT.

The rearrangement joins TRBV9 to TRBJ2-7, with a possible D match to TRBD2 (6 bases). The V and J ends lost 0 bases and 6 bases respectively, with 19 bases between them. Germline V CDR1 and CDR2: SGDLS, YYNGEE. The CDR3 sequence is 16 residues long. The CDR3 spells CASSVGGGGEVSEQYF. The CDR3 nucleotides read TGTGCCAGCAGCGTAGGAGGTGGAGGGGAAGTCTCCGAGCAGTACTTC.

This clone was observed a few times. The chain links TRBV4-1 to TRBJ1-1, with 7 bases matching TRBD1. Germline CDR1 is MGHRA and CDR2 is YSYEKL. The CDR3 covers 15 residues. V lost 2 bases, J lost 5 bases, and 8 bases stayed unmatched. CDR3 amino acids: CASSQPLQGETEAFF. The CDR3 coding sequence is TGCGCCAGCAGCCAACCACTTCAGGGGGAAACTGAAGCTTTCTTT.

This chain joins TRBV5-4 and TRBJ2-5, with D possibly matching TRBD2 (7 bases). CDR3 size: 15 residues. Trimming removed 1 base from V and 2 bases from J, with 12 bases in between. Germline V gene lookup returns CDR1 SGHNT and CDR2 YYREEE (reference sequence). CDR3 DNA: TGTGCCAGCAGCTTGCAGGGAGGGGGACAAGAGACCCAGTACTTC. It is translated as CASSLQGGGQETQYF.

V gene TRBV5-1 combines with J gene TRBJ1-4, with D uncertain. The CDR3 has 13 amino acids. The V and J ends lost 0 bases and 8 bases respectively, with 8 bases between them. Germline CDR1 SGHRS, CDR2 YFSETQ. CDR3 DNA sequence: TGCGCCAGCAGCTTGGTGCCGAAGGAAAAACTGTTTTTT. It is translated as CASSLVPKEKLFF.